This T cell receptor beta chain was sequenced in a study of T cells in Graves' hyperthyroidism and ophthalmopathy. Whole-study findings and limits: Progression to ophthalmopathy was predicted a median of about six months early. Within blood appeared most thyroid clonotypes that had expanded above 0.001. In simple terms, a model built on 13 V-J features told ophthalmopathy apart from stable hyperthyroidism.

This clonotype was counted ten times or more. Antigen unknown. Researchers took RNA transcripts and amplified the TCR beta CDR3 regions from them. First-round RT-PCR targeting the TCR CDR3 was performed with the HTBI primer set. TCRdb processed the multiplex PCR reads anew with MiXCR; each CDR3 protein has one entry. The sample shows roughly 500,000 distinct CDR3 sequences, about 15% of them seen only once. Reasons for excluding patients were uncontrolled infection, other autoimmune disease, pregnancy or lactation. The sequencing sample was made of blood. This TCR was sampled from a young woman with Graves' ophthalmopathy.

The CDR3: CASSQGTGNQPQHF. In nucleotides, the CDR3 is TGTGCCAGCAGCCAAGGGACAGGGAACCAGCCCCAGCATTTT. J is TRBJ1-5 and V is TRBV3-1; the match to TRBD1 covers 8 bases. Germline V gene lookup returns CDR1 LGHDT and CDR2 YNNKEL (reference sequence). V dropped 1 base and J dropped 7; count of bases not matched to a gene: 3. CDR3 length: 14 residues.